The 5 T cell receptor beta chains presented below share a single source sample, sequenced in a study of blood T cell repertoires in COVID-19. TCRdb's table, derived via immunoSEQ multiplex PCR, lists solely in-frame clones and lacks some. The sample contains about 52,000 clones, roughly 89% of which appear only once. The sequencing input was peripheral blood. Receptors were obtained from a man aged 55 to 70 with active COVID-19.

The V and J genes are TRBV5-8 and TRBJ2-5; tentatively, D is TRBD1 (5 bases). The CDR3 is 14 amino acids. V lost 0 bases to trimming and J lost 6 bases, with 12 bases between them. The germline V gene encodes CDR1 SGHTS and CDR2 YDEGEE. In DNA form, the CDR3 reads TGTGCCAGCAGCTTGGGACGGGCAGGGAAGACCCAGTACTTC. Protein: CASSLGRAGKTQYF.

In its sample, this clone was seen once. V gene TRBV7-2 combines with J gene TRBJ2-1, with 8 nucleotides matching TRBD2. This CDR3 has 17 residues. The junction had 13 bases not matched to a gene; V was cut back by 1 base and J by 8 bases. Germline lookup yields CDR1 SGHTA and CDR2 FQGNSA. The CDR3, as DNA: TGTGCCAGCAGCTTAGGGCCCGGGAGCGGGAGAGGTTATGAGCAGTTCTTC. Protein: CASSLGPGSGRGYEQFF.

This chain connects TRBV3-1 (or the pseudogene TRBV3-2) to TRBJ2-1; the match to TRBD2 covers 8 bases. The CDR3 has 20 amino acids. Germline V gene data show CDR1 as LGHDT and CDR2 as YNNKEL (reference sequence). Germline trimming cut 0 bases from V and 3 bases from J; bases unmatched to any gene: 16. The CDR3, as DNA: TGTGCCAGCAGCCAAGATCATCAGAAGCGGGAGTGGGGGGACTACAATGAGCAGTTCTTC. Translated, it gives CASSQDHQKREWGDYNEQFF.

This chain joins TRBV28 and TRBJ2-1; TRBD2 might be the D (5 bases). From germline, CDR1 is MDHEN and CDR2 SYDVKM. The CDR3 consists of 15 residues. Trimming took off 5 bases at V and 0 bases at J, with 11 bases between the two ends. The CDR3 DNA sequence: TGTGCCAGCAGTCGGAGCGGACGCTCCTACAATGAGCAGTTCTTC. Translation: CASSRSGRSYNEQFF.

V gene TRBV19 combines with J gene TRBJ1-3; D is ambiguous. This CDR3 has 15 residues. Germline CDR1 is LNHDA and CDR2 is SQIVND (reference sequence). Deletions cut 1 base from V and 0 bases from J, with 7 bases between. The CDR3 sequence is CASSIVPDSGNTIYF. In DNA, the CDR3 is TGTGCCAGTAGTATAGTACCAGACTCTGGAAACACCATATATTTT.